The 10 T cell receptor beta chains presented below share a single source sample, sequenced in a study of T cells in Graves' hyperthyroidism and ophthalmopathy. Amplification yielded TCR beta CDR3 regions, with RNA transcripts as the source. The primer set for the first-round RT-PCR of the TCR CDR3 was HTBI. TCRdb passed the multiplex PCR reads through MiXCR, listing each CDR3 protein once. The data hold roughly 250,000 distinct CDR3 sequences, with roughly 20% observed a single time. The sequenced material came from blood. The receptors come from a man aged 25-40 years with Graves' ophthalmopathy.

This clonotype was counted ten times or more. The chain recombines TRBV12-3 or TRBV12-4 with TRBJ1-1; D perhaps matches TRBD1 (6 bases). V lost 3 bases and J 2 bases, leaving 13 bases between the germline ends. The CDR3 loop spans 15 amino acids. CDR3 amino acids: CASSFTGLGNTEAFF. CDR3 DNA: TGTGCCAGCAGTTTCACAGGGCTTGGTAACACTGAAGCTTTCTTT.

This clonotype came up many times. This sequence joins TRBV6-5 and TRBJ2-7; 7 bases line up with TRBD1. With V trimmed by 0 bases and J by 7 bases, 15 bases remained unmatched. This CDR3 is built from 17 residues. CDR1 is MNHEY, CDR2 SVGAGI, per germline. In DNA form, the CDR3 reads TGTGCCAGCAGTTACTCGATATCTCCCGGACAGGCAAAGGAGCAGTACTTC. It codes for CASSYSISPGQAKEQYF.

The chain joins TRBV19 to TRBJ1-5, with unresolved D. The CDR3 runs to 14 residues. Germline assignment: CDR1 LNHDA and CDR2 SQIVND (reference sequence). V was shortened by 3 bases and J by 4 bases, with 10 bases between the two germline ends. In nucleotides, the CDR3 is TGTGCCAGTAGTATCAATGGAAGGAATCAGCCCCAGCATTTT. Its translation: CASSINGRNQPQHF.

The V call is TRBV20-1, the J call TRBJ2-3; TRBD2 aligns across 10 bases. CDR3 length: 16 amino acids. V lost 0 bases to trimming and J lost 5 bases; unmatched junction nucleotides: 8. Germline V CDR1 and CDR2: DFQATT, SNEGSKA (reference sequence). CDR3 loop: CSARDELAGAGDTQYF. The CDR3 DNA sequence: TGCAGTGCTAGAGATGAGCTAGCGGGAGCTGGAGATACGCAGTATTTT.

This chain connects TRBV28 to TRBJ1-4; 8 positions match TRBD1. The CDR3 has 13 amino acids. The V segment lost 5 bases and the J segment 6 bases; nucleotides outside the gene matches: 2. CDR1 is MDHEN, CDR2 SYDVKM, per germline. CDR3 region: CASSQQGDEKLFF. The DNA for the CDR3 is TGTGCCAGCAGTCAACAGGGGGATGAAAAACTGTTTTTT. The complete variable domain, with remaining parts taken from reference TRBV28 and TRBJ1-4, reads DVKVTQSSRYLVKRTGEKVFLECVQDMDHENMFWYRQDPGLGLRLIYFSYDVKMKEKGDIPEGYSVSREKKERFSLILESASTNQTSMYLCASSQQGDEKLFFGSGTQLSVL.

The CDR3 nucleotides read TGCAGTGCTCGGCGACAGGGAGTGAGCACCGGGGAGCTGTTTTTT. It is translated as CSARRQGVSTGELFF. The chain couples TRBV20-1 to TRBJ2-2, with 7 bases fitting TRBD1. There are 15 residues in the CDR3. With 5 bases clipped from V and 4 bases from J, the junction kept 10 bases outside the gene matches. Germline V gene sequence: CDR1 DFQATT, CDR2 SNEGSKA (reference sequence).

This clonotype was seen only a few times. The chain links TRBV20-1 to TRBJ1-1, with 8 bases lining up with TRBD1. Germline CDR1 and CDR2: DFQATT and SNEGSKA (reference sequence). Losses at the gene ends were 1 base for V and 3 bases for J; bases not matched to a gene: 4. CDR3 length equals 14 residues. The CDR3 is CSARGQGTYTEAFF. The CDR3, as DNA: TGCAGTGCTAGAGGACAGGGGACCTACACTGAAGCTTTCTTT.

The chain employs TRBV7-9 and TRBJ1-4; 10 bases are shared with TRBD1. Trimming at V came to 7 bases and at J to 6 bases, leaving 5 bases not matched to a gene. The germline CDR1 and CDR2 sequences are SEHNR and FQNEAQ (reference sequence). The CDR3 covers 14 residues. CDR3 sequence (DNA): TGTGCCAGCATCGCCGGGACAGGGGATGAAAAACTGTTTTTT. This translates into CASIAGTGDEKLFF.

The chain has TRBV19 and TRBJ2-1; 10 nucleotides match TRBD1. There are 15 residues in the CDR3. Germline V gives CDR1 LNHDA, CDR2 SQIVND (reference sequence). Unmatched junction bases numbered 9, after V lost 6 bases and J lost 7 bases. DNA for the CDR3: TGTGCCAGTAGGGCGGGACAGGGGAGGGTAAATGAGCAGTTCTTC. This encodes CASRAGQGRVNEQFF.

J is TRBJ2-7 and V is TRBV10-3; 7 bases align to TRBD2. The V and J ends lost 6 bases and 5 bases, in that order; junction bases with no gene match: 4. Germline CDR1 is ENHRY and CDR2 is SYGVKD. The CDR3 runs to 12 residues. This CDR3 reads CAISREVNEQYF. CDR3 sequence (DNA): TGTGCCATCAGCCGGGAGGTGAACGAGCAGTACTTC.